The following is a T cell receptor (beta chain) sequence with its context. Assay used: immunoSEQ multiplex PCR; TCRdb lists only in-frame clones, some missing. Among about 110,000 clones listed, around 84% were seen once. These data come from a study of T cell responses to AZD1222 COVID-19 vaccine. Germline V gives CDR1 SGHNT, CDR2 YENEEA. V lost 5 bases and J 2 bases, leaving 13 bases between the germline ends. The CDR3 is made up of 14 amino acids. The clonotype was recovered from an adult in good health. Source: peripheral blood, taken on day 0 of AZD1222 vaccination. The J gene is TRBJ2-7, the V gene TRBV11-3, with D tentatively TRBD2 (5 bases). This CDR3 reads CASSLRGQAYEQYF. The DNA for the CDR3 is TGTGCCAGCAGCCTCCGAGGGCAGGCCTACGAGCAGTACTTC.